One T cell receptor (beta chain) is described in this entry. What antigen it recognizes has not been identified. No qualities accompany the bases; no much larger clone lies one base away. Whole blood was collected in K2EDTA tubes by collaborating institutions according to the institutions' own protocols. For TCRbeta analysis, collaborator samples were shipped as frozen whole blood, as isolated PBMCs, or as DNA extracted from either sample type. TCRbeta CDR3 regions were amplified from genomic DNA using the immunoSEQ Assay, a bias-controlled multiplex PCR. For the original study's pipeline: The number of nucleated cells in each sample was estimated from the amplification of reference gene primers within the assay. Sequence reads were collapsed and filtered to measure the absolute abundance of every unique TCRbeta CDR3 rearrangement. For each sample, productive Simpson clonality was calculated as the square root of Simpson's diversity index over productive rearrangements. TCRdb re-hosts the immuneACCESS table, in-frame sequences only. Its copies lack some clones; in the studies checked, an unresolved V gene accounts for under half of them, and the cause for the rest is not known. V, J and clone size derive from that table, while D and trimming were established from the DNA sequence. Within this sample are roughly 18,000 clones, with 89% of them counted one time only. 10% to 15% of the sample is held by the ten biggest clonotypes.

These data belong to a study of blood T cell repertoires in COVID-19 (dated by TCRdb to about 2020). Study-level background: Collaborator samples came from the United States, Italy and Spain and covered acute and convalescent phases of COVID-19. The material from the prospective study consisted of cDNA or gDNA derived from T cells, B-cell-depleted T cells, or PBMCs. The dataset comprised deeply sampled blood TCRbeta repertoires from subjects exposed to, actively infected with, or recovered from COVID-19. The repertoires were made available in a free public database intended to serve as a resource for research on the immune response to SARS-CoV-2. Samples were obtained from the ongoing ImmuneRACE study (first 160 participants) and from about 1,300 subjects provided by 6 global collaborators. The sample metadata nearly always contained a de-identified subject ID, COVID-19 status, age in years and sex. Where available, HLA class I and class II types were taken from metadata supplied by the sample provider and were not determined by assay-based typing.

CDR1 is given as GTSNPN and CDR2 as SVGIG, both from the germline V gene (reference sequence). From the cysteine up to the phenylalanine, the CDR3 has a length of 16 residues. Just the 48-base CDR3 DNA is kept, in frame starting at base 1. V is cut by 0 bases and J by 0 bases, and the space between the germline ends is 9 bases. Broad study findings and their caveats: How much clinical and demographic metadata was included differed by source and by participant, and the metadata was provided uncurated.

The V and J genes are TRBV30 and TRBJ1-6; the D gene identity is not certain. The sequence came from a man aged 60 to 69 with active COVID-19. Input material: peripheral blood. The CDR3 corresponds to CAWSVVTSSYNSPLHF. The nucleotide sequence reads TGTGCCTGGAGTGTAGTCACTAGCTCCTATAATTCACCCCTCCACTTT. When the CDR3 is completed using the reference TRBV30 and TRBJ1-6 genes on either side, the full variable domain is SQTIHQWPATLVQPVGSPLSLECTVEGTSNPNLYWYRQAAGRGLQLLFYSVGIGQISSEVPQNLSASRPQDRQFILSSKKLLLSDSGFYLCAWSVVTSSYNSPLHFGNGTRLTVT.